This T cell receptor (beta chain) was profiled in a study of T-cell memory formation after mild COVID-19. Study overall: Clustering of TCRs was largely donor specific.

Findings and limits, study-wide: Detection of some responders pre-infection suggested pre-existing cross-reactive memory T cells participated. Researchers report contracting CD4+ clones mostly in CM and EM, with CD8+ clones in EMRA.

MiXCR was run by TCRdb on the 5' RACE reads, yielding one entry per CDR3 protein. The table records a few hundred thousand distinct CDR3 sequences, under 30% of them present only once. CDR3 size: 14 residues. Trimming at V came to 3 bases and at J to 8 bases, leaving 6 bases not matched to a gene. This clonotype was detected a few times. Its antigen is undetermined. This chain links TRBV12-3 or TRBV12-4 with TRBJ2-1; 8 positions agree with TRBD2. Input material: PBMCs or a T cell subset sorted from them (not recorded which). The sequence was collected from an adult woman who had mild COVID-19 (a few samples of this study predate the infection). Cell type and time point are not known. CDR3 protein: CASSLGSGTDEQFF. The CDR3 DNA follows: TGTGCCAGCAGTTTGGGTAGCGGGACGGATGAGCAGTTCTTC.